The 21 T cell receptor beta chains presented below share a single source sample, sequenced in a study of cytomegalovirus exposure and HLA in healthy donors. A multiplex PCR was run with 60 Vbeta primers and 13 Jbeta primers. Using immunoSEQ multiplex PCR, the repertoire was profiled, and TCRdb retains in-frame clones only, with some absent. Of 150,000 to 200,000 clones listed, around four fifths are singletons. The sample was PBMCs. These receptors all come from a man aged 45-65 years in good health and CMV-seropositive.

The rearrangement uses TRBV9 and TRBJ2-5; D perhaps matches TRBD2 (5 bases). Trimming took 0 bases from V and 5 from J, leaving 11 bases between them. This CDR3 has 14 residues. The V gene's germline CDR1 is SGDLS and CDR2 YYNGEE. The CDR3 protein is CASSVGGREETQYF. CDR3 nucleotide sequence: TGTGCCAGCAGCGTAGGAGGGCGAGAGGAGACCCAGTACTTC.

This clone was seen only a few times. The chain joins TRBV7-9 to TRBJ1-5; D is unclear. This CDR3 region has 12 residues. Germline loops: CDR1 SEHNR, CDR2 FQNEAQ (reference sequence). Between the trimmed V and J ends, which lost 11 bases and 1 base, there was a span of 9 bases. As DNA, the CDR3 is TGTGCCTCGCAGAACAGCAATCAGCCCCAGCATTTT. This translates into CASQNSNQPQHF.

This clone showed up just once. The chain uses TRBV5-1 and TRBJ2-1; 12 bases map to TRBD2. Trimming took 1 base from V and 6 from J; bases not matched to a gene: 11. Germline values: CDR1 SGHRS, CDR2 YFSETQ. This CDR3 contains 18 residues. CDR3 residues: CASSLRLAGGPSINEQFF. CDR3 nucleotide sequence: TGCGCCAGCAGCTTGCGTCTAGCGGGAGGGCCATCGATCAATGAGCAGTTCTTC.

The genes are TRBV5-1 and TRBJ2-7; D call uncertain. The V end was cut by 4 bases, the J end by 0 bases, with 11 bases between. The germline CDR1 and CDR2 sequences are SGHRS and YFSETQ. The CDR3 spans 14 residues. The CDR3 loop reads CASSGSTNSYEQYF. Here the CDR3 DNA reads TGCGCCAGCAGCGGCTCGACAAACTCCTACGAGCAGTACTTC.

This clone was recorded only once. The V gene is TRBV21-1, the J gene TRBJ2-6; the table gives TRBD2 as D, unverified against the DNA. TRBV21-1 is marked as a pseudogene. The CDR3 has 22 residues. The CDR3 protein is CASSDGLAGPSQTTSGANVLTF. The CDR3 nucleotides are TGTGCCAGCAGCGACGGACTAGCGGGACCGAGCCAGACTACCTCTGGGGCCAACGTCCTGACTTTC.

CDR3 protein: CATSSSRGGRRDTQYF. In DNA form, the CDR3 reads TGTGCCACCAGCAGCTCTCGAGGGGGACGTAGGGATACGCAGTATTTT. The gene calls are TRBV15 and TRBJ2-3, with D tentatively TRBD1 (6 bases). The germline V gene has CDR1 LNHNV and CDR2 YYDKDF (reference sequence). Trimming stripped 3 bases from V and 6 bases from J, with 19 bases between. The CDR3 consists of 16 residues.

V and J are TRBV2 and TRBJ1-5, with a weak D call TRBD1 (6 bases). From germline, CDR1 is SNHLY and CDR2 FYNNEI. This CDR3 has 14 amino acids. V was shortened by 5 bases and J by 5 bases, with 13 bases between the two germline ends. CDR3 protein: CASSPDGGYQPQHF. The CDR3 DNA reads TGTGCCAGCAGTCCCGATGGGGGCTATCAGCCCCAGCATTTT.

The V call is TRBV7-3, the J call TRBJ1-2; D is possibly TRBD1 (6 bases). The CDR3 sequence is 14 residues long. Germline loops: CDR1 SGHTA, CDR2 FQGTGA. The ends were cut back, 5 bases at V and 4 bases at J, with 14 bases in the middle. The CDR3 is CASSPSGTSYGYTF. CDR3 nucleotide sequence: TGTGCCAGCAGCCCATCCGGGACAAGCTATGGCTACACCTTC. The complete variable domain, with remaining parts taken from reference TRBV7-3 and TRBJ1-2, reads GAGVSQTPSNKVTEKGKYVELRCDPISGHTALYWYRQSLGQGPEFLIYFQGTGAADDSGLPNDRFFAVRPEGSVSTLKIQRTERGDSAVYLCASSPSGTSYGYTFGSGTRLTVV.

The V and J genes are TRBV28 and TRBJ1-2; D ambiguous. Germline CDR1 MDHEN, CDR2 SYDVKM. The CDR3 extends over 13 amino acids. The V end lost 4 bases, the J end lost 4 bases, and 10 bases lay between the germline ends. CDR3 nucleotide sequence: TGTGCCAGCAGTTCTACAGCTGCCTATGGCTACACCTTC. It codes for CASSSTAAYGYTF.

The rearrangement joins TRBV2 to TRBJ2-1, with a tentative D call TRBD1 (6 bases). The germline CDR1 and CDR2 sequences are SNHLY and FYNNEI. The CDR3 has 12 residues. V was clipped by 9 bases and J by 5 bases, with 11 bases between them. DNA for the CDR3: TGTGCCAGGGACAGTAACAACAATGAGCAGTTCTTC. Translation: CARDSNNNEQFF.

The chain employs TRBV5-1 and TRBJ2-7, with a tentative D call TRBD2 (5 bases). With 0 bases removed from V and 1 base from J, the gap between germline ends came to 8 bases. Per germline, CDR1 SGHRS and CDR2 YFSETQ. The CDR3 is made up of 14 amino acids. DNA for the CDR3: TGCGCCAGCAGCTTGGGAGGAGGTTCCTACGAGCAGTACTTC. Its protein is CASSLGGGSYEQYF.

V is TRBV27 and J is TRBJ2-7, with 9 nucleotides matching TRBD2. The CDR3 runs 14 residues. The V gene's germline CDR1 is MNHEY and CDR2 SMNVEV (reference sequence). J gave up 3 bases and V 3 bases, and 3 bases lay outside the gene matches. Here the CDR3 DNA reads TGTGCCAGCAGTTTTGGAGCGGGGGGCTACGAGCAGTACTTC. Its protein product is CASSFGAGGYEQYF.

The chain links TRBV7-9 to TRBJ2-3; 10 nucleotides agree with TRBD2. This CDR3 has 16 residues. V trimming: 4 bases; J trimming: 2 bases; junction bases outside the gene matches: 6. Per the germline V gene, CDR1 is SEHNR and CDR2 is FQNEAQ (reference sequence). CDR3 in amino acids: CASSSPSGSTTDTQYF. Written as DNA, the CDR3 is TGTGCCAGCAGCTCACCTAGCGGGAGTACCACAGATACGCAGTATTTT.

The J gene is TRBJ2-5, the V gene TRBV19; D might be TRBD2 (5 bases). CDR1 is LNHDA and CDR2 is SQIVND in the germline V gene (reference sequence). This CDR3 has 16 residues. V shed 5 bases and J shed 2 bases, with 18 bases lying between them. DNA of the CDR3: TGTGCCAGTAGTCCGTGGCGGCTGGGGAGTCAAGAGACCCAGTACTTC. Its translation: CASSPWRLGSQETQYF. Looking up the rest from reference TRBV19 and TRBJ2-5 gives the full variable domain: DGGITQSPKYLFRKEGQNVTLSCEQNLNHDAMYWYRQDPGQGLRLIYYSQIVNDFQKGDIAEGYSVSREKKESFPLTVTSAQKNPTAFYLCASSPWRLGSQETQYFGPGTRLLVL.

CDR3 DNA: TGTGCCAGCAGCTCAAGCGGAACCGGGACTAGCTACGAGCAGTACTTC. Encoded protein: CASSSSGTGTSYEQYF. The V and J genes are TRBV7-8 and TRBJ2-5; 8 positions agree with TRBD2. The DNA end is a closer match to TRBJ2-7, so the J assignment may be wrong. Germline V gives CDR1 SGHVS, CDR2 FQNEAQ. CDR3 length: 16 residues.

The table lists this clone with a count of one. The chain carries TRBV6-1 and TRBJ1-3; tentative D call: TRBD1 (5 bases). Germline CDR1 MNHNS, CDR2 SASEGT. The V and J ends lost 5 bases and 4 bases respectively, with 9 bases between them. This CDR3 spans 13 amino acids. The CDR3 DNA reads TGTGCCAGCAGTTTAGACAGAGGAAACACCATATATTTT. Translation: CASSLDRGNTIYF.

The chain recombines TRBV7-9 with TRBJ2-3, with 9 bases that match TRBD2. Germline CDR1 is SEHNR and CDR2 is FQNEAQ (reference sequence). With 5 bases clipped from V and 6 bases from J, the junction kept 12 bases outside the gene matches. The CDR3 runs 16 residues. CDR3 protein: CASSPGDSGSPDTQYF. For the CDR3, the DNA is TGTGCCAGCAGCCCCGGGGATAGCGGGAGTCCCGATACGCAGTATTTT.

The rearrangement uses TRBV19 and TRBJ2-2, with 12 bases fitting TRBD2. The CDR3 is 19 residues long. With 2 bases clipped from V and 5 bases from J, the junction kept 12 bases outside the gene matches. CDR1 and CDR2 from the germline V gene are LNHDA and SQIVND (reference sequence). The CDR3 region is CASSIFVASGGEITGELFF. The DNA for the CDR3 is TGTGCCAGTAGTATATTTGTGGCTAGCGGGGGGGAAATAACCGGGGAGCTGTTTTTT.

The gene calls are TRBV5-5 and TRBJ2-1; 11 bases are shared with TRBD1. Germline trimming cut 2 bases from V and 1 base from J; bases unmatched to any gene: 2. This CDR3 contains 16 residues. From germline, CDR1 is SGHKS and CDR2 YYEKEE (reference sequence). The CDR3 sequence: CASSFGQGASYNEQFF. The CDR3 DNA reads TGTGCCAGCAGCTTCGGACAGGGGGCATCCTACAATGAGCAGTTCTTC.

The rearrangement uses TRBV5-1 and TRBJ2-1, with 9 nucleotides matching TRBD1. Per germline, CDR1 SGHRS and CDR2 YFSETQ. Losses at the gene ends were 4 bases for V and 6 bases for J; bases not matched to a gene: 5. CDR3 size: 14 residues. CDR3 sequence reads: CASSKQGAGNEQFF. DNA of the CDR3: TGCGCCAGCAGCAAACAGGGGGCAGGCAATGAGCAGTTCTTC.

V usage is TRBV7-9 and J usage is TRBJ2-7; 14 nucleotides line up with TRBD2. The V gene's germline CDR1 is SEHNR and CDR2 FQNEAQ (reference sequence). After removal of 5 bases from V and 2 bases from J, the junction contained 8 bases not matched to a gene. The CDR3 covers 17 residues. DNA of the CDR3: TGTGCCAGCAGCATCGGACTAGCGGGGGGCTACACCTACGAGCAGTACTTC. It encodes CASSIGLAGGYTYEQYF.